What follows are 13 T cell receptor beta chains derived from one specimen sequenced in a study of shared clonotypes between healthy human individuals. Method: immunoSEQ multiplex PCR; TCRdb's copy keeps in-frame clones and lacks some. The table has about 2 million clones, over 85% seen once. Sequencing input: naive CD4+ T cells sorted from blood. As for subset: CD45RA+ positively selected. The receptors come from a man between 18 and 35 years old in good health.

This clone was seen a single time. The rearrangement uses TRBV27 and TRBJ1-5; the D is unclear. Germline lookup yields CDR1 MNHEY and CDR2 SMNVEV (reference sequence). V lost 0 bases, J lost 0 bases, and 9 bases lay in between. The length of the CDR3 is 16 residues. CDR3 bases: TGTGCCAGCAGTTTATCGCCGACGGTTAGCAATCAGCCCCAGCATTTT. Translating it yields CASSLSPTVSNQPQHF.

This chain connects TRBV9 to TRBJ2-1, with D tentatively TRBD2 (6 bases). The CDR3 is 15 residues long. Germline V CDR1 and CDR2: SGDLS, YYNGEE. Trimming cost V 4 bases and J 5 bases, with 16 bases left between them. In DNA form, the CDR3 reads TGTGCCAGCAGCACCCTTGCGGGGAAACACAATGAGCAGTTCTTC. It specifies CASSTLAGKHNEQFF.

This clone has a single count. The gene calls are TRBV25-1 and TRBJ2-5, with D maybe TRBD1 (6 bases). Trimming left V 5 bases short and J 8 bases short, with 12 bases between. The CDR3 contains 12 residues. CDR1 is MGHDK and CDR2 is SYGVNS in the germline V gene. The CDR3 loop reads CASSSPGTTQYF. The DNA for the CDR3 is TGTGCCAGCAGTTCCCCGGGGACAACCCAGTACTTC.

The rearrangement uses TRBV5-1 and TRBJ1-6; tentatively, D is TRBD1 (6 bases). CDR3 length: 13 residues. Germline CDR1 and CDR2: SGHRS and YFSETQ. V shed 6 bases and J shed 10 bases, with 14 bases lying between them. The CDR3 bases are TGCGCCAGCAACACGACAGGCGACTCACCCCTCCACTTT. Translating it yields CASNTTGDSPLHF.

The CDR3 protein is CASSQPRTGGGYGYTF. CDR3 nucleotide sequence: TGCGCCAGCAGCCAACCTCGGACAGGGGGCGGCTATGGCTACACCTTC. The V call is TRBV4-1, the J call TRBJ1-2; 11 bases line up with TRBD1. The germline V gene encodes CDR1 MGHRA and CDR2 YSYEKL. The CDR3 is 16 residues long. V gave up 2 bases and J gave up 4 bases; unmatched junction bases: 6.

With regard to this clone: The sample has other DNA sequences that encode this CDR3 too. This rearrangement joins TRBV2 to TRBJ2-1, with TRBD1 matching over 7 bases. CDR1 SNHLY and CDR2 FYNNEI come from the germline V gene. The CDR3 covers 13 residues. V lost 4 bases, J lost 3 bases, and 0 bases stayed unmatched. The CDR3 here is CASSGQGYNEQFF. CDR3 DNA: TGTGCCAGCAGTGGACAGGGCTACAATGAGCAGTTCTTC.

This chain uses TRBV19 with TRBJ2-1; 8 nucleotides line up with TRBD2. Germline lookup yields CDR1 LNHDA and CDR2 SQIVND (reference sequence). With 8 bases clipped from V and 0 bases from J, the junction kept 6 bases outside the gene matches. CDR3 length: 15 amino acids. The CDR3 region is CASGNGRGSYNEQFF. Here the CDR3 DNA reads TGTGCCAGTGGAAACGGGAGGGGCTCCTACAATGAGCAGTTCTTC.

With respect to this clone: This CDR3 is also generated by other DNA sequences in the sample. V and J are TRBV9 and TRBJ2-2; unclear D gene. Looked up from germline, CDR1 is SGDLS and CDR2 is YYNGEE. V lost 2 bases and J lost 2, with 4 bases in between. This CDR3 contains 13 residues. CDR3 in amino acids: CASSVSNTGELFF. The CDR3 DNA is TGTGCCAGCAGCGTCTCTAACACCGGGGAGCTGTTTTTT.

This chain connects TRBV7-6 to TRBJ2-7; D gene uncertain. The CDR3 consists of 15 residues. V was cut by 1 base and J by 6 bases, with 16 bases left in between. Germline CDR1 and CDR2: SGHVS and FNYEAQ. CDR3 protein: CASSLGTDEGSEQYF. CDR3 nucleotide sequence: TGTGCCAGCAGCTTAGGAACAGACGAAGGTTCCGAGCAGTACTTC.

The rearrangement joins TRBV5-1 to TRBJ2-2; 8 nucleotides align to TRBD2. The length of the CDR3 is 16 residues. Trimming cost V 4 bases and J 0 bases; bases outside gene matches: 5. Germline loops: CDR1 SGHRS, CDR2 YFSETQ. CDR3 nucleotides: TGCGCCAGCAGCCTACTAGCGGCAACGAACACCGGGGAGCTGTTTTTT. This encodes CASSLLAATNTGELFF. The full variable domain, in which reference TRBV5-1 and TRBJ2-2 provide the parts outside the CDR3, is KAGVTQTPRYLIKTRGQQVTLSCSPISGHRSVSWYQQTPGQGLQFLFEYFSETQRNKGNFPGRFSGRQFSNSRSEMNVSTLELGDSALYLCASSLLAATNTGELFFGEGSRLTVL.

The gene calls are TRBV5-4 and TRBJ1-2, with 10 bases identical to TRBD1. J was trimmed by 0 bases and V by 4 bases; bases with no gene match: 6. The germline gives CDR1 SGHNT, CDR2 YYREEE (reference sequence). This CDR3 has 16 amino acids. The CDR3 DNA reads as TGTGCCAGCAGCCAGGGACAGGGGATTACTAACTATGGCTACACCTTC. It encodes CASSQGQGITNYGYTF.

The table lists this clone with a count of one. The junction does not match germline at one end; this may be a read error. The chain employs TRBV6-5 and TRBJ1-2; D possibly corresponds to TRBD1 (5 bases). This CDR3 spans 11 amino acids. The germline gives CDR1 MNHEY, CDR2 SVGAGI. The CDR3, as DNA: TGTGCCAGCAGTTCTGGGACGGGCTGGATCTTC. It encodes CASSSGTGWIF.

With regard to this clone: This clone may be a read error of a much larger clone one base away. The V and J genes are TRBV6-5 and TRBJ1-2, with D possibly being TRBD1 (6 bases). Trimming removed 6 bases at V and 4 bases at J, with 12 bases between. Germline V lookup: CDR1 MNHEY, CDR2 SVGAGI. The CDR3 length is 13 residues. DNA for the CDR3: TGTGCCAGCAGCTTCGGACAGTCCTATGGCTACACCTTC. As protein: CASSFGQSYGYTF.